This T cell receptor beta chain came from a study of blood T cell repertoires in COVID-19. Background on the study: Sites across the United States, Italy and Spain contributed samples from acute and convalescent COVID-19. Sample material is recorded as cDNA or gDNA derived from T cells, B-cell-depleted T cells, or PBMCs.

The protocol was immunoSEQ multiplex PCR, while the TCRdb copy is restricted to in-frame clones and leaves out a portion. The repertoire has more than 140,000 clones, roughly 88% of them found once; the top ten carry more than 5.5%. The source is a woman between 50 and 59 years old in a cohort sampled during active or convalescent COVID-19. The source material was peripheral blood.

CDR3 region: CASTSFPIAGPQHF. DNA for the CDR3: TGTGCCAGCACCTCCTTCCCTATAGCTGGGCCCCAGCATTTT. The V gene is TRBV27, the J gene TRBJ1-5; D not resolved. Looked up from germline, CDR1 is MNHEY and CDR2 is SMNVEV (reference sequence). Trimming stripped 7 bases from V and 9 bases from J, with 19 bases between. The CDR3 is 14 amino acids.